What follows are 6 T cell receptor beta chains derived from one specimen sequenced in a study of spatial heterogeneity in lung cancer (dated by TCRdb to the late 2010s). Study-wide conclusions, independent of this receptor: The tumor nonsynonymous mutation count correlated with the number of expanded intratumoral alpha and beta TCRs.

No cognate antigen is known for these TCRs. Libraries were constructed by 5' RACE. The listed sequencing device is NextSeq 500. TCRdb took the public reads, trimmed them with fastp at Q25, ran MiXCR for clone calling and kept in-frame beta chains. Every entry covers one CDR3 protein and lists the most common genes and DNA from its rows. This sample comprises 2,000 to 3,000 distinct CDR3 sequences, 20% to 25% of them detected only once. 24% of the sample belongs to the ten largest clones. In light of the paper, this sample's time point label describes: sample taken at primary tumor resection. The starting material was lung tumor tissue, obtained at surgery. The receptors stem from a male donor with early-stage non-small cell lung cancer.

The CDR3 region is CASIKDRDEDSYNSPLHF. CDR3 DNA sequence: TGTGCCAGCATTAAAGACAGGGATGAGGACTCCTATAATTCACCCCTCCACTTT. The chain is built from TRBV6-2 or TRBV6-3 and TRBJ1-6, with TRBD1 matching 7 bases. J was trimmed by 0 bases and V by 7 bases; bases with no gene match: 12. Germline CDR1 is MNHEY and CDR2 is SVGEGT. CDR3 length: 18 residues.

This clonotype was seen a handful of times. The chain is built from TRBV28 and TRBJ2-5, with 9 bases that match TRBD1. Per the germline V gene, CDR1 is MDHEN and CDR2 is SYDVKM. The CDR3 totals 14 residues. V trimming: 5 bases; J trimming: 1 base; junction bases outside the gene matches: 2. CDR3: CASSKDRGQETQYF. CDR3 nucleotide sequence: TGTGCCAGCAGTAAGGACAGGGGCCAAGAGACCCAGTACTTC.

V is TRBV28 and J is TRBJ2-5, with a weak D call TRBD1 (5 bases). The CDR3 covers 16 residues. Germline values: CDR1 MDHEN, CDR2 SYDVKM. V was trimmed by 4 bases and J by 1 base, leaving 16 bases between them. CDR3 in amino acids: CASSYLPTVGQETQYF. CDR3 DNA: TGTGCCAGCAGTTACCTCCCGACAGTGGGCCAAGAGACCCAGTACTTC.

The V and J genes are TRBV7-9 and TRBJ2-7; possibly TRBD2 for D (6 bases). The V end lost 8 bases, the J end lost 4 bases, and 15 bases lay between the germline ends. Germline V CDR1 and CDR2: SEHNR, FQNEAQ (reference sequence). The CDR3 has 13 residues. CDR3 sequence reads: CASRTGLEYEQYF. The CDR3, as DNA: TGTGCCAGCCGCACGGGACTTGAGTACGAGCAGTACTTC.

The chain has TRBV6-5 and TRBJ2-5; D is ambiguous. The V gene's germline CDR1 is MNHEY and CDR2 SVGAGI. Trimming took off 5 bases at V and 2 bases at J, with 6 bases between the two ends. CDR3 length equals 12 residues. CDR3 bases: TGTGCCAGCAGTACACGACAAGAGACCCAGTACTTC. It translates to CASSTRQETQYF.

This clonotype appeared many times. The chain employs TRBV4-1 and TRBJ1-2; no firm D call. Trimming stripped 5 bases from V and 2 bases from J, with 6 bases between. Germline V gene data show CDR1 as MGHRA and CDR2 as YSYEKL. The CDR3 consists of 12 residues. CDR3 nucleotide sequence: TGCGCCAGCAGCGGATCGAACTATGGCTACACCTTC. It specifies CASSGSNYGYTF.